The TCR beta chain under discussion was sequenced for a study of blood T cell repertoires in COVID-19 (dated by TCRdb to 2018 to 2021). Concerning the study at large: Collaborator samples came from the United States, Italy and Spain and covered acute and convalescent phases of COVID-19. The prospective study material was composed of cDNA or gDNA derived from T cells, B-cell-depleted T cells, or PBMCs. Deeply sampled blood TCRbeta repertoires from subjects exposed to, actively infected with, or recovered from COVID-19 were included in the dataset. The repertoires were released in a freely available public database intended as a resource for research on the immune response to SARS-CoV-2. The samples were drawn from two sources: the first 160 participants of the ongoing ImmuneRACE study, and 1,000 to 1,500 subjects contributed by 6 global collaborators. A de-identified subject ID, COVID-19 status, age in years and sex were almost always included in the sample metadata. HLA class I and class II types, where available, came from metadata supplied by the sample provider rather than from assay-based typing. Overall study outcomes, separate from this receptor: The quantity of clinical and demographic metadata differed by source and by participant and was supplied without curation.

Whole blood was collected in K2EDTA tubes by collaborating institutions according to the institutions' own protocols. For TCRbeta analysis, collaborators shipped samples in one of three forms: frozen whole blood, isolated PBMCs, or DNA extracted from either of those sample types. The immunoSEQ Assay, a bias-controlled multiplex PCR, was used to amplify TCRbeta CDR3 regions from genomic DNA. In the original analysis: The number of nucleated cells in each sample was estimated by amplification of reference gene primers within the assay. To quantify the absolute abundance of each unique TCRbeta CDR3 rearrangement, sequence reads were collapsed and filtered. Productive Simpson clonality was computed per sample as the square root of Simpson's diversity index over productive rearrangements. In TCRdb, the immuneACCESS table is reduced to in-frame sequences with V and J assigned. These tables do not hold every clone; where another copy was compared, an unresolved V gene accounts for under half, and the others remain unexplained. The D gene and trimming were derived from the DNA, and the V and J assignments and clone size from that table. Present in this sample are tens of thousands of clones, roughly 91% of which were seen just once. 1.6% of the sample lies in the top ten.

In the case of this clone: There is no known antigen for this receptor. No base-level quality is on record; no much larger clone is a single base apart.

Relative to germline, V is 3 bases shorter and J is 6 bases shorter, with 11 bases between their ends. The germline V gene supplies CDR1 SGHNT and CDR2 YENEEA. Counted from cysteine to phenylalanine, this CDR3 has 13 amino acids. The entry retains the CDR3 DNA only, 39 bases that are in frame from base 1. Source material: peripheral blood. The receptor was derived from a human donor in a cohort sampled during active COVID-19. This chain joins TRBV11-3 to TRBJ1-1, with the D gene not clear enough to name. The CDR3 region has the sequence CASSLFAGAEAFF. The nucleotides are TGTGCCAGCAGCTTGTTTGCAGGCGCTGAAGCTTTCTTT.